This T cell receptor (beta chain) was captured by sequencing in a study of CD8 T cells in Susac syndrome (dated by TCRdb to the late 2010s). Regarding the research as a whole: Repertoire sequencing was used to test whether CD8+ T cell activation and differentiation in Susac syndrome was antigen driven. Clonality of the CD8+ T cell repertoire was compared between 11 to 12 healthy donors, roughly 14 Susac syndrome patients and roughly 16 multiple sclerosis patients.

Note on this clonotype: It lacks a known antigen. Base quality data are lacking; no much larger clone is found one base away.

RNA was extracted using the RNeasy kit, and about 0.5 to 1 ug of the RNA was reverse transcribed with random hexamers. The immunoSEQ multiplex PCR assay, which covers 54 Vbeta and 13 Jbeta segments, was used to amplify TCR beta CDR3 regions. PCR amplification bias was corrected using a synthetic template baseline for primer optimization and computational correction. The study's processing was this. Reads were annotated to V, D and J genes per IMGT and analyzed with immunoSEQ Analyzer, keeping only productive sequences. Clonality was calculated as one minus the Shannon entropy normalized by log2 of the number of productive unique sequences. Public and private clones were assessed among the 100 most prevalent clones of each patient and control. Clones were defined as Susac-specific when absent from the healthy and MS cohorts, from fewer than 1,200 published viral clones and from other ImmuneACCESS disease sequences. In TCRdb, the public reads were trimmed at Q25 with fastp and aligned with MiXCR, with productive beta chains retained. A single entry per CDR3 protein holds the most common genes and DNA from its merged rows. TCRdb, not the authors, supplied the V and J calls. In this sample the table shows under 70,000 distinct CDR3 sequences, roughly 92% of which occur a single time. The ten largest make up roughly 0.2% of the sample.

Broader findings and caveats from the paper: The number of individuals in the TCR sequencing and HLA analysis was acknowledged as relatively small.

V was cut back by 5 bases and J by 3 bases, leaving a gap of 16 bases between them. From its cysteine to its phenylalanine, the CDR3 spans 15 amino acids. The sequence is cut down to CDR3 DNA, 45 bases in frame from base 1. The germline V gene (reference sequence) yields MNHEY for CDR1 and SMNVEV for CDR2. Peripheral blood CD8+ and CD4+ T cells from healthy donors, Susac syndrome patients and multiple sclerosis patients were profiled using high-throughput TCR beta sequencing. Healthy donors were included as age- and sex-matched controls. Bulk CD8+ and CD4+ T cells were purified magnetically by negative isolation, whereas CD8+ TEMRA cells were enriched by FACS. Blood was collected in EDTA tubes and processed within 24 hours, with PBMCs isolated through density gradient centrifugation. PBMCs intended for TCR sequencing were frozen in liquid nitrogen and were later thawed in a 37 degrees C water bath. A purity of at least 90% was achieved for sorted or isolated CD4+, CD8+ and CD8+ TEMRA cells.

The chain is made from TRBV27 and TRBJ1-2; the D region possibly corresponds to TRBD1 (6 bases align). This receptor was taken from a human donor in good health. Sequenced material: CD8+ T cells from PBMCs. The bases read TGTGCCAGCAGTGGCCTCAGGGGCACGGACTATGGCTACACCTTC. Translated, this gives CASSGLRGTDYGYTF.